The clone carrying this TCR beta chain was seen many times. The sample comes from a study of blood T cell repertoires in COVID-19. On the study more broadly: Researchers got acute and convalescent COVID-19 samples from the United States, Italy and Spain.

TCRdb's table, derived via immunoSEQ multiplex PCR, lists solely in-frame clones and lacks some. The sample shows some 73,000 clones, 73% of them seen only once. Germline values: CDR1 MDHEN, CDR2 SYDVKM. The CDR3 contains 14 residues. The V and J ends lost 5 bases and 2 bases respectively, with 13 bases between them. The sequencing sample was made of peripheral blood. This receptor was obtained from a man in his sixties with acute or convalescent COVID-19. The chain joins TRBV28 to TRBJ2-7; TRBD2 is a possible D gene (6 bases). The CDR3 coding sequence is TGTGCCAGCAGTCCCCGGGACTCGCCCTACGAGCAGTACTTC. Its translation: CASSPRDSPYEQYF.